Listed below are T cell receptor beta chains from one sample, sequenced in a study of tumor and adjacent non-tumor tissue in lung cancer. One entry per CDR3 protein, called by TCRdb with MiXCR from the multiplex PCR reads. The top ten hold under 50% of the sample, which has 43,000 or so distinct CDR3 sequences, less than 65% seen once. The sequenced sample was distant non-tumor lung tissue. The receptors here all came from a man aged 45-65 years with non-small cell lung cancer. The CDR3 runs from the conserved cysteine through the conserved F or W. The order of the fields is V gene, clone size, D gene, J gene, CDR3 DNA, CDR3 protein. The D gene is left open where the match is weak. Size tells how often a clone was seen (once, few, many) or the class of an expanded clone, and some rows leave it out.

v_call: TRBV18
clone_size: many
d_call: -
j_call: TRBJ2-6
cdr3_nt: TGTGCCAGCTCACCGGGGAGAGTGTCTGGGGCCAACGTCCTGACTTTC
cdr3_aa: CASSPGRVSGANVLTF

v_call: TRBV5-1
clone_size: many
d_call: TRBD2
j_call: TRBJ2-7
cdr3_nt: TGCGCCAGCAGCCAGACTAGCGGGGGGGCCTACGAGCAGTACTTC
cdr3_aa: CASSQTSGGAYEQYF

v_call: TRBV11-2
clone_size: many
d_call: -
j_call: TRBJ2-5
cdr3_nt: TGTGCCAGCAGCTTAGAAACCGTTCGTGACGGGACCCAGTACTTC
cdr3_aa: CASSLETVRDGTQYF

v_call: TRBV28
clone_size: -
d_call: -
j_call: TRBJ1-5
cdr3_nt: TGTGTCAGCACCATAGGAGGGGGGCATCAGCCCCAGCATTTT
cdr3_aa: CVSTIGGGHQPQHF

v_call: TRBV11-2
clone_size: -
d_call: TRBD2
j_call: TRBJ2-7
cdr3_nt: TGTACCAGCAGCTTAGGGGGGACTAGTATAAGCTCCTACGAGCAGTACTTC
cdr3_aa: CTSSLGGTSISSYEQYF

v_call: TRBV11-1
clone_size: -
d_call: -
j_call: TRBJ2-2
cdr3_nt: TGTACTAGCAGTTTTCAGGGTCGGCCTGGGAAGCTGTTTTTT
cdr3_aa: CTSSFQGRPGKLFF

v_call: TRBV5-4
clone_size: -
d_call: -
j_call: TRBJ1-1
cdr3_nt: TGTGCCAGCAGCTTACGGGGGGCAGGGGAAGCTTTCTTT
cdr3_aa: CASSLRGAGEAFF

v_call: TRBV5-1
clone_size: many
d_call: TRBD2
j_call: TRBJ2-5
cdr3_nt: TGCGCCAGCAGCTTGGCCGTCGACAGCGGGGGGACCCAGTACTTC
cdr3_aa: CASSLAVDSGGTQYF

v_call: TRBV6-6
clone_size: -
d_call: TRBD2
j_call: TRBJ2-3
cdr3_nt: TGTGCCAGCAGTCACTCGGAGCGGGAGAAGGGAGATACGCAGTATTTT
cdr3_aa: CASSHSEREKGDTQYF

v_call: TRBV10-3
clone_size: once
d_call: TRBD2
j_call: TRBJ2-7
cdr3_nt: TGTGCCATCAGGGAGGGACTAGCTGTCTCCTACAAGCAGTACTTC
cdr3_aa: CAIREGLAVSYKQYF

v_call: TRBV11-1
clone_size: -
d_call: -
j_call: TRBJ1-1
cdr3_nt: TGTGCCAGCAGCCCCGGGATAAGGAATGAAGCTTTCTTT
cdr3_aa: CASSPGIRNEAFF

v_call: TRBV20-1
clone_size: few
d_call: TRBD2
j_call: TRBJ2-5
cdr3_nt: TGCAGTGCTAGGTTGACTAGCGGGAGTTTGGAGACCCAGTACTTC
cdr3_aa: CSARLTSGSLETQYF

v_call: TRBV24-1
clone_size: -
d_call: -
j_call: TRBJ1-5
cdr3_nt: TGTACCACCAGCAGGGTAAGCAATCAGCCCCAGCATTTT
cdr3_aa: CTTSRVSNQPQHF

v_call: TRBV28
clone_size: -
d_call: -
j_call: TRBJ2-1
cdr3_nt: TGTGCCAGCAGCCTCCCGGGCGTTTTTTATGAGCAGTTCTTC
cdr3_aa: CASSLPGVFYEQFF

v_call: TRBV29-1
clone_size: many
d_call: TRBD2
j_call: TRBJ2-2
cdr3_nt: TGCAGCGTTGAAACGGGAGGTAACACCGGGGAGCTGTTTTTT
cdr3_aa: CSVETGGNTGELFF

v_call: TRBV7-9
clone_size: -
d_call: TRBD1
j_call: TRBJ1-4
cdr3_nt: TGTGCCGGCAGCTTAGAGGGGGCCGGTGAAAAACTGTTTTTT
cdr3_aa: CAGSLEGAGEKLFF

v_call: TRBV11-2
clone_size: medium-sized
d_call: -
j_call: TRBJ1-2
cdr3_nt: TGTGCCAGCAGCTTAACAGCACCGAACTATGGCTACACCTTC
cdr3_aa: CASSLTAPNYGYTF

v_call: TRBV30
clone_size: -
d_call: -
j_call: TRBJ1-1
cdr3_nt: TGTGCCTGGAGTCGGCTAATGAACACTGAAGCTTACTTT
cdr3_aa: CAWSRLMNTEAYF

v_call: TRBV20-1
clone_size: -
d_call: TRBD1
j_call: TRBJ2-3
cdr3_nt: TGCAATGCCAAGCCACAGGGGGCGGCCTTTTCAGATACGCAGTATTTT
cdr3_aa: CNAKPQGAAFSDTQYF

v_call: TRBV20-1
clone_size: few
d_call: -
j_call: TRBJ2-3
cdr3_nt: TGCAGTCAGGTAGGGAGCACAGATACGCAGTATTTT
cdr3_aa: CSQVGSTDTQYF

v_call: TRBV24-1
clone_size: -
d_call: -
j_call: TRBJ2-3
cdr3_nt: TGTGTCACCAGGAGATCATCTCCGTCCTCCGGGGGCACAGATACGCAGTATTTT
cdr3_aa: CVTRRSSPSSGGTDTQYF

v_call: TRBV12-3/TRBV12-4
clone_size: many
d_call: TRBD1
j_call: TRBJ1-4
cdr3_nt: TGTGCCAGCAGTCGGGACAGGGTTGGAGAAAAACTGTTTTTT
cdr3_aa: CASSRDRVGEKLFF

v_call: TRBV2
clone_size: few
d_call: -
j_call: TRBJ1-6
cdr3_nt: TGTGCCAGCAGTGAAAAAGTTGGGGTCTCACCCCTCCACTTT
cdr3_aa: CASSEKVGVSPLHF

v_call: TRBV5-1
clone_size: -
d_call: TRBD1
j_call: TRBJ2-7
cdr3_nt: TGCGCCAGCAGCTCCGGGACAGGGGGCTTCTACGAGCAGTACTTC
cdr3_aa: CASSSGTGGFYEQYF

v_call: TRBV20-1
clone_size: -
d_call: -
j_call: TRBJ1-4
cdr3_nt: TGCAGTGCTATATCACAAACAGGAGGAAAGGAAAAACTGTTTTTT
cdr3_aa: CSAISQTGGKEKLFF

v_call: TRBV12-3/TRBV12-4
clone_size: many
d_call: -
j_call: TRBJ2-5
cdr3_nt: TGTGCCAGCAGTTCTCGGGGGCAGAGGACCCAGTACTTC
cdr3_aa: CASSSRGQRTQYF

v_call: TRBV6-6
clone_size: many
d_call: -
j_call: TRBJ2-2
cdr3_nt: TGTGCCAGCAGTTACACAGGGACCGGGGAGCTGTTTTTT
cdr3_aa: CASSYTGTGELFF

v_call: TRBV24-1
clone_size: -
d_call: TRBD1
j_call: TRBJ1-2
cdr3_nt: TGTGCCACCAGTGAGGGGACAGGTCACCTTAACTATGGCTACACCTTC
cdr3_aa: CATSEGTGHLNYGYTF

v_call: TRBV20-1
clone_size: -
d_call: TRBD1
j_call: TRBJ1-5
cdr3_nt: TGCAGTGCTAGAGCCCCCGGACAGGGGGCGATTAACAATCAACTCCAGCATTTT
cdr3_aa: CSARAPGQGAINNQLQHF

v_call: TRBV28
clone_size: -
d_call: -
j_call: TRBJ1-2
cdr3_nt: TGTGCCAGCAGTTTGGGGGGACGCCTTTATGGCTACACCTTC
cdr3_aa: CASSLGGRLYGYTF

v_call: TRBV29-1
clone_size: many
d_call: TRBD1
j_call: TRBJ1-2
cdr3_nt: TGCAGCGCCGGACAGGGTTGGGGCTATGGCTACACCTTC
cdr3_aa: CSAGQGWGYGYTF

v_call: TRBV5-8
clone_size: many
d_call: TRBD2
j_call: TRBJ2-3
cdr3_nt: TGTGCCAGCAGCTTGGGGACTAGCGGGAACACAGATACGCAGTATTTT
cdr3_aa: CASSLGTSGNTDTQYF

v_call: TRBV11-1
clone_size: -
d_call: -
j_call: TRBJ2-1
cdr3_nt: TGTGCGGGCAGCTCGACGGTTAACCGGTACAATGAGCAGTTCTTC
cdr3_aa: CAGSSTVNRYNEQFF

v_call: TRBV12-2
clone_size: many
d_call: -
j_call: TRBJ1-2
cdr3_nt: TGTGCAAGTCGCCAAACAGGGGTCTATGGCTACACCTTC
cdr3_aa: CASRQTGVYGYTF

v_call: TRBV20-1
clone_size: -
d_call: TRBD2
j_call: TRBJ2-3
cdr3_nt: TGCAGTTCTGGAAGCGGGAGCACAGGTGCGCAGTATTTT
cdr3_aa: CSSGSGSTGAQYF

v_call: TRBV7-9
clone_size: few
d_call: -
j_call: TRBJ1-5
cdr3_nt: TGTGCCAGTGGGGCAGGGCAGTTTAGCAATCAGCCCCAGCATTTT
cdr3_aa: CASGAGQFSNQPQHF

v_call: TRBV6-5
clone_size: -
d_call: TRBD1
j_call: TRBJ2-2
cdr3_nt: TGTGCCGGCAACAAAGTCAGGGGGCAGGCTGGGGAGCTGTTTTTT
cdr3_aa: CAGNKVRGQAGELFF

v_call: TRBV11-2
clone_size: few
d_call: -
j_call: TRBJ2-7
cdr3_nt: TGTGCCAGCAGTCGGGGCAGCCTTTTCTCCGAGCAGTATTTC
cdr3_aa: CASSRGSLFSEQYF

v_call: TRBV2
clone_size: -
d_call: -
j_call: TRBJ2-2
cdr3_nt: TGTGCCAGCAGTGAATCGGGCTATAGGGGGACCGGGGAGCTGTTTTTT
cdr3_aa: CASSESGYRGTGELFF

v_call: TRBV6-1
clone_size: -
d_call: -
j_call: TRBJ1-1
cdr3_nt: TGTACCAGCAATCCTCAGGGTCGGGACACTGAAGCTTTCTTT
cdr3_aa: CTSNPQGRDTEAFF

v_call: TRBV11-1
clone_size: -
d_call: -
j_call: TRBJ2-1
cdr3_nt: TGTGCCAGCAGCCTAGACCCTGGCGACTACAATGAGCAGTTCTTC
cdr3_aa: CASSLDPGDYNEQFF

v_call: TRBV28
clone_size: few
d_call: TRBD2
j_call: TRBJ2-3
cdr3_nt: TGTGCCAGCAGTGCCACACTAGCGGCCAGCGCAGATACGCAGTATTTT
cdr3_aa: CASSATLAASADTQYF

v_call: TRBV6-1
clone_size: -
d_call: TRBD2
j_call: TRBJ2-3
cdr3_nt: TGTGCCAGGAGCGCCACTCCAGCGGGGGGCGGCACAGATACGCAGTATTTT
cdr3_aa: CARSATPAGGGTDTQYF

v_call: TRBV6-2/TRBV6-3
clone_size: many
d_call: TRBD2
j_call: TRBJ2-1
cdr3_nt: TGTGCCAGCAGGTCGGGGGGGCCCTACAATGAGCAGTTCTTC
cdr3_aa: CASRSGGPYNEQFF

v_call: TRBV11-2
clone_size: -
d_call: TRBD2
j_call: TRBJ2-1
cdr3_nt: TGTGTCAGCAGCTTGGGGACTAGCGATGTGAATGAGCAGTTCTTC
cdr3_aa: CVSSLGTSDVNEQFF

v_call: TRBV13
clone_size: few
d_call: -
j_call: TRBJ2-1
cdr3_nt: TGTGCCAGCAGCTTCATGGGTGAGCAGTTCTTC
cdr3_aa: CASSFMGEQFF

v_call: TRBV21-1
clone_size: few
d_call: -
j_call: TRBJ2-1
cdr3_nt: TGTGCCAGCAGCAAACACAGGGGGCAGGGCAATGAGCAGTTCTTC
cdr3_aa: CASSKHRGQGNEQFF

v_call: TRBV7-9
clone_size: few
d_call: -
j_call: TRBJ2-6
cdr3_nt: TGTGCCAGCAGCTTAGCGACAGGGAGGTGGGCCAACGTCCTGACTTTC
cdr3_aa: CASSLATGRWANVLTF

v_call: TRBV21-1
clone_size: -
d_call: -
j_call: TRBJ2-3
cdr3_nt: TGTGCCAGCCGTAGTTACTACCCCACAGATATGCAGTATTTT
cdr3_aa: CASRSYYPTDMQYF

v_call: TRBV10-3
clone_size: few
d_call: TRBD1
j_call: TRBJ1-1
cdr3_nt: TGTACCATCAGTGAACAGGGGGGATCTGAAGCTTTCTTT
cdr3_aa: CTISEQGGSEAFF

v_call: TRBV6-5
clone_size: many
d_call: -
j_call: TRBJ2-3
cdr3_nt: TGTGCCAGCAGAAAAAATCCCGGGTCACCAGCGTCAGATACGCAGTATTTT
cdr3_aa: CASRKNPGSPASDTQYF

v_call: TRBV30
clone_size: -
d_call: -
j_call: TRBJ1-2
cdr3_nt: TGTGCCTGGAATGTACTAGGCAGCCGGGAGTATGGCTACACCTTC
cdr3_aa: CAWNVLGSREYGYTF

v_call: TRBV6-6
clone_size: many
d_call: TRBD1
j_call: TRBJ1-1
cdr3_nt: TGTGCCAGCAGCGCAGGGGGCTTGAACACTGAAGCTTTCTTT
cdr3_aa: CASSAGGLNTEAFF

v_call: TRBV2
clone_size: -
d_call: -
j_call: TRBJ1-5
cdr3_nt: TGTGCCAGCAGTGAAGTAGGGCAGGGCCCCAATCAGCCCCAGCATTTT
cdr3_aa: CASSEVGQGPNQPQHF

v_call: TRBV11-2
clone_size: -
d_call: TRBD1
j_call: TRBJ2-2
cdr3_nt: TGTACCAGCAGCACATCCCGACAGGGGGCGAGCACCAGGGAGCTGTTTTTT
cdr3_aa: CTSSTSRQGASTRELFF